Following are 18 T cell receptor beta chains from one sample sequenced in a study of cytomegalovirus exposure and HLA in healthy donors. Primers for the PCR totalled 60 Vbeta and 13 Jbeta. The assay was immunoSEQ multiplex PCR, and TCRdb's table has in-frame clones only and misses some. The data contain 95,000 to 100,000 clones, around 73% of them seen just once; the ten biggest clones take up less than 0.95%. The sequencing input was PBMCs. The receptors were gathered from a woman in her sixties or seventies in good health and CMV-seronegative.

This clone was detected a few times. The CDR3 bases are TGTGCCAGCTCACCTAACGGCGAAGGACAGGCTCGTTACTTC. Its protein product is CASSPNGEGQARYF. This chain links TRBV18 with TRBJ2-5, with TRBD1 matching 7 bases. CDR1 is KGHSH and CDR2 is LQKENI in the germline V gene. After removal of 3 bases from V and 14 bases from J, the junction contained 15 bases not matched to a gene. CDR3 length: 14 amino acids. The whole variable domain, filled in from reference TRBV18 and TRBJ2-5, reads NAGVMQNPRHLVRRRGQEARLRCSPMKGHSHVYWYRQLPEEGLKFMVYLQKENIIDESGMPKERFSAEFPKEGPSILRIQQVVRGDSAAYFCASSPNGEGQARYFGPGTRLLVL.

The chain links TRBV27 to TRBJ2-5; possibly TRBD2 for D (5 bases). The V gene lost 3 bases and the J gene lost 4 bases, with 9 bases spanning the gap. Germline CDR1 reads MNHEY; CDR2 reads SMNVEV (reference sequence). This CDR3 spans 13 amino acids. The CDR3 DNA reads as TGTGCCAGCAGTTTTAGCGATAGAGAGACCCAGTACTTC. This encodes CASSFSDRETQYF.

This clone was seen just once. The rearrangement uses TRBV6-5 and TRBJ1-3; the D gene is possibly TRBD1 (5 bases). The CDR3 sequence is 15 residues long. CDR1 MNHEY and CDR2 SVGAGI come from the germline V gene. The V end lost 5 bases, the J end lost 0 bases, and 11 bases lay between the germline ends. CDR3 nucleotides: TGTGCCAGCAGTATGGGGGGGGACTCTGGAAACACCATATATTTT. Translating it yields CASSMGGDSGNTIYF.

This chain uses TRBV15 with TRBJ2-3, with 11 bases identical to TRBD2. V shed 6 bases and J 7 bases; nucleotides not matched to a gene: 3. The germline gives CDR1 LNHNV, CDR2 YYDKDF (reference sequence). The CDR3 length is 13 residues. This CDR3 reads CATRTSGEYTQYF. CDR3 DNA: TGTGCCACCAGGACTAGCGGGGAATATACGCAGTATTTT.

The rearrangement uses TRBV2 and TRBJ2-5, with TRBD2 identical over 8 bases. The germline V gene encodes CDR1 SNHLY and CDR2 FYNNEI. The CDR3 has 14 amino acids. J lost 2 bases, V lost 7 bases, and 6 bases had no gene match. In nucleotides, the CDR3 is TGTGCCAGCATACCCCAGCGGGGGCAAGAGACCCAGTACTTC. Amino acids: CASIPQRGQETQYF.

The chain links TRBV2 to TRBJ2-1; 12 bases are shared with TRBD1. The J segment lost 8 bases and the V segment lost 6 bases, leaving 5 bases of the junction unmatched. The CDR3 extends over 14 amino acids. Germline-derived CDR1 and CDR2 are SNHLY and FYNNEI. The CDR3 loop reads CASRAGQGAYEQFF. The CDR3 coding sequence is TGTGCCAGCAGGGCGGGACAGGGGGCATATGAGCAGTTCTTC. The full variable domain, its missing parts supplied by reference TRBV2 and TRBJ2-1, is EPEVTQTPSHQVTQMGQEVILRCVPISNHLYFYWYRQILGQKVEFLVSFYNNEISEKSEIFDDQFSVERPDGSNFTLKIRSTKLEDSAMYFCASRAGQGAYEQFFGPGTRLTVL.

This clone was seen more than once but under ten times. The rearrangement joins TRBV2 to TRBJ1-3; TRBD1 aligns across 9 bases. The V gene end was trimmed by 6 bases and the J gene end by 4 bases; junction bases not matched to a gene: 4. Germline lookup yields CDR1 SNHLY and CDR2 FYNNEI. The length of the CDR3 is 14 residues. CDR3 sequence: CASRAGTGGNTIYF. CDR3 nucleotide sequence: TGTGCCAGCAGGGCAGGGACAGGGGGAAACACCATATATTTT.

Points on this clone: A read error may account for a junction end that differs from germline. The chain employs TRBV7-9 and TRBJ1-1; perhaps TRBD1 as D (5 bases). Germline V gene sequence: CDR1 SEHNR, CDR2 FQNEAQ (reference sequence). This CDR3 contains 13 residues. The CDR3 loop reads CSSSLGDSQEAFF. In DNA, the CDR3 is TGTTCCAGCAGCTTAGGGGACTCCCAGGAAGCTTTCTTT.

This chain's CDR3 is CASSGSGHRDEQYF. The CDR3, as DNA: TGTGCCAGCAGCGGCTCGGGACACCGGGACGAGCAGTACTTC. The chain couples TRBV5-8 to TRBJ2-7; TRBD1 might be the D (6 bases). The CDR3 sequence is 14 residues long. The ends were cut back, 4 bases at V and 5 bases at J, with 16 bases in the middle. Germline V CDR1 and CDR2: SGHTS, YDEGEE.

The V call is TRBV29-1, the J call TRBJ2-3, with a possible D match to TRBD1 (6 bases). The germline gives CDR1 SQVTM, CDR2 ANQGSEA. The length of the CDR3 is 13 residues. V was pared by 5 bases and J by 6 bases, with 15 bases between. DNA for the CDR3: TGCAGCGTTCAACCCACAGGGATGGATACGCAGTATTTT. It specifies CSVQPTGMDTQYF.

J is TRBJ1-2 and V is TRBV10-3; no clear D gene. CDR1 and CDR2 from the germline V gene are ENHRY and SYGVKD. V lost 1 base, J lost 4 bases, and 7 bases lay in between. The CDR3 has 13 amino acids. The CDR3 sequence: CAISEWAVYGYTF. The CDR3 nucleotides read TGTGCCATCAGTGAGTGGGCAGTCTATGGCTACACCTTC.

The chain links TRBV19 to TRBJ1-5; D not resolved. Germline assignment: CDR1 LNHDA and CDR2 SQIVND (reference sequence). CDR3 size: 14 residues. Deletions cut 3 bases from V and 6 bases from J, with 12 bases between. The CDR3 DNA is TGTGCCAGTAGTATTGCCGATCGGGGTCAGCCCCAGCATTTT. Residues: CASSIADRGQPQHF.

This chain joins TRBV27 and TRBJ1-1; 9 positions agree with TRBD1. The CDR3 has 17 amino acids. With V trimmed by 6 bases and J by 5 bases, 16 bases remained unmatched. Germline-derived CDR1 and CDR2 are MNHEY and SMNVEV (reference sequence). The CDR3 sequence is CASSPTGGMTVRTEAFF. The CDR3 coding sequence is TGTGCCAGCAGCCCCACAGGGGGCATGACGGTGAGGACTGAAGCTTTCTTT.

This chain's CDR3 is CASSLILAGGEEQYF. The DNA of the CDR3 is TGCGCCAGCAGCTTGATCCTAGCGGGAGGAGAGGAGCAGTACTTC. This chain uses TRBV5-1 with TRBJ2-7; 11 nucleotides agree with TRBD2. J lost 7 bases, V lost 1 base, and 7 bases had no gene match. There are 15 residues in the CDR3. Looked up from germline, CDR1 is SGHRS and CDR2 is YFSETQ.

This clone appeared once. The chain recombines TRBV27 with TRBJ1-5; the match to TRBD1 covers 8 bases. Trimming cost V 4 bases and J 0 bases; bases outside gene matches: 5. The CDR3 is made up of 16 amino acids. Looked up from germline, CDR1 is MNHEY and CDR2 is SMNVEV (reference sequence). The CDR3 here is CASSSRQGYSNQPQHF. The CDR3, as DNA: TGTGCCAGCAGTTCTCGACAGGGGTATAGCAATCAGCCCCAGCATTTT.

CDR3 region: CATSRDLTSFGYNEQFF. Written as DNA, the CDR3 is TGTGCCACCAGCAGAGATCTCACTAGCTTCGGGTACAATGAGCAGTTCTTC. The chain has TRBV15 and TRBJ2-1, with D possibly TRBD2 on 6 matching bases. V lost 0 bases and J 4 bases, leaving 16 bases between the germline ends. Germline assignment: CDR1 LNHNV and CDR2 YYDKDF (reference sequence). CDR3 size: 17 residues.

DNA for the CDR3: TGTGCCAGCAGTGTCCGGGACAGGGGCATCACCGGGGAGCTGTTTTTT. It is translated as CASSVRDRGITGELFF. The chain employs TRBV27 and TRBJ2-2, with TRBD1 identical over 10 bases. CDR3 length: 16 residues. Germline V gives CDR1 MNHEY, CDR2 SMNVEV (reference sequence). Trimming cost V 5 bases and J 4 bases; bases outside gene matches: 7.

V gene TRBV7-2 combines with J gene TRBJ1-5; D uncertain. The CDR3 has 16 amino acids. Trimming shortened V by 1 base and J by 0 bases, and 10 bases separated the two germline ends. Looked up from germline, CDR1 is SGHTA and CDR2 is FQGNSA. CDR3 sequence (DNA): TGTGCCAGCAGCTTAGGCGGAGGGTTTAGCAATCAGCCCCAGCATTTT. It translates to CASSLGGGFSNQPQHF.